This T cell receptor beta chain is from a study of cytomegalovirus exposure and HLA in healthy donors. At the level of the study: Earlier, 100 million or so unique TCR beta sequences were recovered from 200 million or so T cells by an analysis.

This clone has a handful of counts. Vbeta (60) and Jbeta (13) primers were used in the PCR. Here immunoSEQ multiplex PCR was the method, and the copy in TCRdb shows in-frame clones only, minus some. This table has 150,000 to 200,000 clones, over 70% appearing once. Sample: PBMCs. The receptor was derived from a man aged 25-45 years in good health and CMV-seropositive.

In DNA form, the CDR3 reads TGTGCCAGCAATTTACAGAGGGAAATCCCTGAAGCTTTCTTT. Translation gives CASNLQREIPEAFF. This chain links TRBV6-7 with TRBJ1-1; no definite D call. TRBV6-7 is an ORF; its function is uncertain. This CDR3 is 14 amino acids long. Trimming took 7 bases from V and 6 from J, leaving 18 bases between them.